The TCR beta chain under discussion was sequenced for a study of cytotoxic CD8 clonotypes in ibrutinib-treated CLL. The overall study: Roughly 10 relapsed/refractory, 15 treatment-naive; roughly 18 IGHV unmutated.

This table comes from immunoSEQ multiplex PCR, and its TCRdb copy is limited to in-frame clones, with some not included. The sample contains 160,000 or so clones, more than 75% of which appear only once. J was trimmed by 9 bases and V by 5 bases; bases with no gene match: 10. The CDR3 runs 14 residues. Per the germline V gene, CDR1 is SEHNR and CDR2 is FQNEAQ (reference sequence). The chain joins TRBV7-9 to TRBJ2-3, with 8 bases identical to TRBD2. This clonotype originated in a human donor with chronic lymphocytic leukemia. Sample: PBMCs, taken after 12 months of ibrutinib treatment. CDR3 amino acids: CASSPGGALGTQYF. The CDR3 nucleotides read TGTGCCAGCAGCCCCGGGGGGGCCCTTGGGACGCAGTATTTT.